The rows below give T cell receptor beta chains drawn from one sample of a study of blood T cell repertoires in COVID-19. Repertoires were generated with immunoSEQ multiplex PCR, while TCRdb's copy carries only in-frame clones and drops some. The table records some 110,000 clones, over 60% of them present only once. Sequenced sample: peripheral blood. The source of these receptors is a man older than 75 with COVID-19, enrolled during active disease. CDR3s include the opening cysteine and the closing phenylalanine or tryptophan. The D gene is left open where the match is weak. Part of the rows lack a size; the others show once, few, many or a class for expanded clones.

V gene	D gene	J gene	clone size	CDR3 DNA	CDR3 protein
TRBV27	.	TRBJ2-5	.	TGTGCCAGCAGTCCCCTCCCCCCGCAAGAGACCCAGTACTTC	CASSPLPPQETQYF
TRBV15	.	TRBJ2-7	few	TGTGCCACCAGCAGAGATGCCCGCGGTGGGGCTGTACAGTACTTC	CATSRDARGGAVQYF
TRBV11-2	TRBD1	TRBJ2-5	once	TGTGCCAGCAGCTCCTGGACAGGCAAAGAGACCCAGTACTTC	CASSSWTGKETQYF
TRBV7-3	.	TRBJ2-2	.	TGTGCCAGCAGCTTGTCTGCAGGGGCTGCCACCGGGGAGCTGTTTTTT	CASSLSAGAATGELFF
TRBV3-1/TRBV3-2	.	TRBJ2-1	.	TGTGCCAGCAGCCTACTTGAGCGGTATAACAATGAGCAGTTCTTC	CASSLLERYNNEQFF
TRBV2	.	TRBJ1-5	.	TGTGCCAGCAGTGTAACACGTAGCAATCAGCCCCAGCATTTT	CASSVTRSNQPQHF
TRBV9	TRBD2	TRBJ2-5	.	TGTGCCAGCAGCGTAGGAGTCAGCGGGAGGGCCACCGAGACCCAGTACTTC	CASSVGVSGRATETQYF
TRBV7-8	.	TRBJ1-5	.	TGTGCCAGCAGCTTAAGAGTATTTCCTGTCGGACAGCCACCCCAGCCCCAGCATTTT	CASSLRVFPVGQPPQPQHF
TRBV19	.	TRBJ1-5	.	TGTGCCAGTAGTACCTTACAGGGCGATGGTGGGCCCCAGCATTTT	CASSTLQGDGGPQHF
TRBV7-9	TRBD1	TRBJ1-1	few	TGTGCCAGCAGCTTACAGGGGGCGCGACGAGCTTTCTTT	CASSLQGARRAFF